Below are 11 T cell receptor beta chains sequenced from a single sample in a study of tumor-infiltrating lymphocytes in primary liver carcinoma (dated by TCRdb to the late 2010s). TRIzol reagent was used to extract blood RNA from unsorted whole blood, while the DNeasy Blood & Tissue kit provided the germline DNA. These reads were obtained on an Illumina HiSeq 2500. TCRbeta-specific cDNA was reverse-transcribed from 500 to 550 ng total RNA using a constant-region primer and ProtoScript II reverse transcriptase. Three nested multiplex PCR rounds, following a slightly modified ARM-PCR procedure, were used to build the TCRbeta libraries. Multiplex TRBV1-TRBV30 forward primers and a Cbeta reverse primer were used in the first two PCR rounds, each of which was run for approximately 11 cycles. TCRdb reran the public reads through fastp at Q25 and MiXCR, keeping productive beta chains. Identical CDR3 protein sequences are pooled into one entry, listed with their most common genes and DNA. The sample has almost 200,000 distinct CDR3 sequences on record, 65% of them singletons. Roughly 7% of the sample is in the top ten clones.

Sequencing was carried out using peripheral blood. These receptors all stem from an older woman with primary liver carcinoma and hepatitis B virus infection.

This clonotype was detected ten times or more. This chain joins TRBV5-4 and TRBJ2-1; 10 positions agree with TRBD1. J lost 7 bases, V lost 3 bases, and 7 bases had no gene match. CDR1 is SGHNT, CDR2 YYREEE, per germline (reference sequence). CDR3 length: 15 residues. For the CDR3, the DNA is TGTGCCAGCAGCTACGACAGGGGGCTTCGGAATGAGCAGTTCTTC. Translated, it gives CASSYDRGLRNEQFF.

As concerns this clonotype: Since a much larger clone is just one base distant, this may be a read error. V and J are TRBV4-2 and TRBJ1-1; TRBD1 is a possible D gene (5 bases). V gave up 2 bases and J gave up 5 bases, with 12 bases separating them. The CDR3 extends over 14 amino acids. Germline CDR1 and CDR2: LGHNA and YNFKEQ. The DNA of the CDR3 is TGTGCCAGCAGCCAACCACGGGGCGGTACTGAAGCTTTCTTT. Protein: CASSQPRGGTEAFF.

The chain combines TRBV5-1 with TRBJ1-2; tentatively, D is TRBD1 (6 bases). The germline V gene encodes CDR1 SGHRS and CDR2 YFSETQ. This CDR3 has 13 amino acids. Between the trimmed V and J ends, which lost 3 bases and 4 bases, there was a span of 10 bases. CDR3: CASSWGTRYGYTF. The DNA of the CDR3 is TGCGCCAGCAGCTGGGGGACACGCTATGGCTACACCTTC.

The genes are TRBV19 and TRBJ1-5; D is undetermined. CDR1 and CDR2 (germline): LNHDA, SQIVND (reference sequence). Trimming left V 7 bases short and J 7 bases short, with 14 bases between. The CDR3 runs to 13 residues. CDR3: CASMKGYGQPQHF. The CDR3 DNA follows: TGTGCCAGTATGAAAGGGTACGGGCAGCCCCAGCATTTT. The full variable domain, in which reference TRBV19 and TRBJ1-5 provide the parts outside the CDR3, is DGGITQSPKYLFRKEGQNVTLSCEQNLNHDAMYWYRQDPGQGLRLIYYSQIVNDFQKGDIAEGYSVSREKKESFPLTVTSAQKNPTAFYLCASMKGYGQPQHFGDGTRLSIL.

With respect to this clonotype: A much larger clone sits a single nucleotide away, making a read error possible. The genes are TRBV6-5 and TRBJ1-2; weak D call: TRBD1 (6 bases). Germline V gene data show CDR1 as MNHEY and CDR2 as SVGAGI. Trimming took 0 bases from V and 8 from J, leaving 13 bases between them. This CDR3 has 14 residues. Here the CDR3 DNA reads TGTGCCAGCAGTTACTCAACACAGGGCCGGGGCTACACCTTC. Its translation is CASSYSTQGRGYTF.

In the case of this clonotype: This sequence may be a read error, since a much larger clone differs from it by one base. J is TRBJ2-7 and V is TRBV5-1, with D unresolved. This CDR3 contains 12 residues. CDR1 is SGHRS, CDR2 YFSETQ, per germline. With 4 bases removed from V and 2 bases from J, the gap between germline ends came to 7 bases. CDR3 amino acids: CASSPIPYEQYF. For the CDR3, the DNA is TGCGCCAGCAGCCCCATTCCCTACGAGCAGTACTTC. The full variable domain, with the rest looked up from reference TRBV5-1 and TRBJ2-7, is KAGVTQTPRYLIKTRGQQVTLSCSPISGHRSVSWYQQTPGQGLQFLFEYFSETQRNKGNFPGRFSGRQFSNSRSEMNVSTLELGDSALYLCASSPIPYEQYFGPGTRLTVT.

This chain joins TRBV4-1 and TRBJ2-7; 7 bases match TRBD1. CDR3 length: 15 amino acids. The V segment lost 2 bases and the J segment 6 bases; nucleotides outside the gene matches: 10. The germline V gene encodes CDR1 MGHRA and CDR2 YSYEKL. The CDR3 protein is CASSQWDRDRAEQYF. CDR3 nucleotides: TGCGCCAGCAGCCAATGGGACCGCGACAGGGCCGAGCAGTACTTC.

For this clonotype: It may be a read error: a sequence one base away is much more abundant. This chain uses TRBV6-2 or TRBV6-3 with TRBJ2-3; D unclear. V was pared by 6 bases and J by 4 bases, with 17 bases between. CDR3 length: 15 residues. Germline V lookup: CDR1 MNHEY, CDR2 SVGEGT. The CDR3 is CASSSFDKSADTQYF. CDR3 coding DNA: TGTGCCAGCAGCTCCTTCGACAAGAGCGCAGATACGCAGTATTTT.

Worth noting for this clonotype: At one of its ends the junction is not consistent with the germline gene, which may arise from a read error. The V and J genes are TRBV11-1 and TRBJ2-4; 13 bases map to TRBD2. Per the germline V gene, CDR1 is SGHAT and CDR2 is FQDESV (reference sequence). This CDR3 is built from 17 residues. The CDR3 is CASSFPGTSGTKNIQHF. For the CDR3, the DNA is TGTGCCAGCAGCTTCCCCGGGACTAGCGGGACCAAAAACATTCAGCACTTC. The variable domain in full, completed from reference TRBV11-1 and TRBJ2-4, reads EAEVAQSPRYKITEKSQAVAFWCDPISGHATLYWYRQILGQGPELLVQFQDESVVDDSQLPKDRFSAERLKGVDSTLKIQPAELGDSAMYLCASSFPGTSGTKNIQHFGAGTRLSVL.

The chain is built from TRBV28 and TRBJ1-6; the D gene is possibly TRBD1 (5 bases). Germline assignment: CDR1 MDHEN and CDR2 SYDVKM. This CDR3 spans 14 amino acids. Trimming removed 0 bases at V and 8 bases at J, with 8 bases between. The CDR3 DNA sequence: TGTGCCAGCAGTTTATGGACAGATTATTCACCCCTCCACTTT. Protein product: CASSLWTDYSPLHF.

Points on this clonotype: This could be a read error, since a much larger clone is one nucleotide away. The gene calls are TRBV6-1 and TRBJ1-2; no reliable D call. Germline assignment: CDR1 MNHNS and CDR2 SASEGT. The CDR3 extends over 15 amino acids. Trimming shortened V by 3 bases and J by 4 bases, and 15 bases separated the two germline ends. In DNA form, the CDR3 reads TGTGCCAGCAGTGATAAAGTCAGGCGTGCCTATGGCTACACCTTC. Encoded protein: CASSDKVRRAYGYTF.